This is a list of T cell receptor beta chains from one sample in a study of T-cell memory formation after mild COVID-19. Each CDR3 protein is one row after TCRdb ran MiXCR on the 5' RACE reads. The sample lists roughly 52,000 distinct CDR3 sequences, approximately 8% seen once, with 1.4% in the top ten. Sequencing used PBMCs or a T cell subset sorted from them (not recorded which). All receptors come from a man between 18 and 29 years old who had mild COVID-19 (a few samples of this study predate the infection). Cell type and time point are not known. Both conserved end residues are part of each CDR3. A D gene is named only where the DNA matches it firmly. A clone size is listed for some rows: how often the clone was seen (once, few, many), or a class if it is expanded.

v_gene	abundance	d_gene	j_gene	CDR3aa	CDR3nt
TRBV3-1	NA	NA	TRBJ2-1	CASSQTGASYNEQFF	TGTGCCAGCAGCCAAACGGGGGCCTCCTACAATGAGCAGTTCTTC
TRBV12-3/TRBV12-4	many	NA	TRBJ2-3	CASSVTGGPDTQYF	TGTGCCAGCAGTGTGACGGGTGGACCAGATACGCAGTATTTT
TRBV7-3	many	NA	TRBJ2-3	CASSLKVQPDTQYF	TGTGCCAGCAGCTTAAAGGTCCAGCCAGATACGCAGTATTTT
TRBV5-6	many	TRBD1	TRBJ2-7	CASSRDRGSYEQYF	TGTGCCAGCAGCCGGGACAGGGGGTCCTACGAGCAGTACTTC
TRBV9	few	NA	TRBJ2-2	CASSPQDGKNTGELFF	TGTGCCAGCAGCCCTCAGGACGGGAAGAACACCGGGGAGCTGTTTTTT
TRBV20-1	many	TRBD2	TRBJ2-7	CSARPSGGAREQYF	TGCAGTGCTAGACCTAGCGGGGGGGCAAGGGAGCAGTACTTC
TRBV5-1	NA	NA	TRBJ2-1	CASSPDPSGVHGNEQFF	TGCGCCAGCAGCCCCGATCCTTCGGGAGTACATGGGAATGAGCAGTTCTTC
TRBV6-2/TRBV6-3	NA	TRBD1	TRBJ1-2	CASITRGQGAIGYTF	TGTGCCAGCATTACAAGAGGACAGGGGGCGATTGGCTACACCTTC
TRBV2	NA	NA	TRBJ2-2	CASIGPGRTGELFF	TGTGCCAGCATTGGTCCAGGGCGCACCGGGGAGCTGTTTTTT
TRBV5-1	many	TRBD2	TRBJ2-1	CASSLGGGSYNEQFF	TGCGCCAGCAGCTTGGGCGGGGGCTCCTACAATGAGCAGTTCTTC
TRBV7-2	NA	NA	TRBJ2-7	CASSHGGGSYEQYF	TGTGCCAGCAGCCACGGAGGGGGCTCCTACGAGCAGTACTTC
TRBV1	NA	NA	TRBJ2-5	CTSSQDETSGGFETQYF	TGCACCAGCAGCCAAGATGAGACTAGCGGGGGGTTTGAGACCCAGTACTTC
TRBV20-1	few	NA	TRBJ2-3	CSGGLGVEADTQYF	TGCAGTGGGGGGTTGGGGGTGGAGGCAGATACGCAGTATTTT
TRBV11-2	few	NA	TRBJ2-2	CASSLVTGKRERSNTGELFF	TGTGCCAGCAGCTTAGTGACCGGCAAACGGGAGAGGTCGAACACCGGGGAGCTGTTTTTT
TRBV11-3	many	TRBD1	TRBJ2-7	CASSLESGGEQYF	TGTGCCAGCAGCTTAGAGTCAGGGGGCGAGCAGTACTTC
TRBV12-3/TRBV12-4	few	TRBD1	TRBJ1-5	CASSSRTGGNQPQHF	TGTGCCAGCAGTTCTAGGACAGGGGGCAATCAGCCCCAGCATTTT